Sequencing of this TCR beta chain was carried out in a study of cytomegalovirus exposure and HLA in healthy donors. General study points: Donors were assumed by presence/absence analyses to have roughly uniform sequencing depth. Cytomegalovirus association was assigned to 170 or so TCR beta chains.

With respect to this clone: No antigen is known for it.

There were likely unrecorded immune exposures, though donors were nominally healthy when sampled. It was with 60 Vbeta and 13 Jbeta primers that the PCR ran. Measured with immunoSEQ multiplex PCR; TCRdb has only the in-frame clones, and not every one. The table records 250,000 to 350,000 clones, 75% to 90% of them present only once. The sample consisted of PBMCs. The clonotype was recovered from a middle-aged man in good health and CMV-seropositive.

Here the CDR3 reads CASSTPGLGIDEQFF. The CDR3 DNA reads TGTGCCAGCAGCACCCCGGGACTAGGTATAGATGAGCAGTTCTTC. The chain uses TRBV7-3 and TRBJ2-1; 8 bases are shared with TRBD2. The CDR3 totals 15 residues. Per the germline V gene, CDR1 is SGHTA and CDR2 is FQGTGA. Unmatched junction bases numbered 11, after V lost 5 bases and J lost 8 bases.